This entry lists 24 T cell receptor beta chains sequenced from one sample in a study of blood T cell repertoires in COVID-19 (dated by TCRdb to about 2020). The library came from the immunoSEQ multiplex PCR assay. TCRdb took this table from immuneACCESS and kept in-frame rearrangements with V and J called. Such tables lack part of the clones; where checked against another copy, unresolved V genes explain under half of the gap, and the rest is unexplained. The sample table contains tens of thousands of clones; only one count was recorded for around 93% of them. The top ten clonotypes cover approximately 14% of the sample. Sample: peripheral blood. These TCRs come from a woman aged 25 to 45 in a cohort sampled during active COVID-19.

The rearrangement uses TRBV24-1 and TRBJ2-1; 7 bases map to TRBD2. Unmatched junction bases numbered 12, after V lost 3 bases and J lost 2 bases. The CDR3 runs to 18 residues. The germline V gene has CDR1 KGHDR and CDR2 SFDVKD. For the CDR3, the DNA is TGTGCCACCAGTGATCCCCAACCTAGCGGTCCTACCTACAATGAGCAGTTCTTC. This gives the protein CATSDPQPSGPTYNEQFF.

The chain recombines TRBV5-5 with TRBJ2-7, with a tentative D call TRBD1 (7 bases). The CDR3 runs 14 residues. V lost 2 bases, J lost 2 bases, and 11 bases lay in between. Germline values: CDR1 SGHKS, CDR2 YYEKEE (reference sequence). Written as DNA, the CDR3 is TGTGCCAGCAGCTTCCAGGGGGGACCCTACGAGCAGTACTTC. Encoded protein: CASSFQGGPYEQYF.

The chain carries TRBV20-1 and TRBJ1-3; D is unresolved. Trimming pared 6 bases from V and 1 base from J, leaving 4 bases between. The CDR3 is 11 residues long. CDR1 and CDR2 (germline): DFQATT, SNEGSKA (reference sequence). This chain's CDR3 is CSALSGNTIYF. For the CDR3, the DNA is TGCAGTGCCCTATCTGGAAACACCATATATTTT.

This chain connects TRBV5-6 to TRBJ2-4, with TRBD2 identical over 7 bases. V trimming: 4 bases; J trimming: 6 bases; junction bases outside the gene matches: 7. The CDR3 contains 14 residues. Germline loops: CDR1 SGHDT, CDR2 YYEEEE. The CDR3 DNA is TGTGCCAGCAGCACCGGACTAGAACTAAACATTCAGTACTTC. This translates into CASSTGLELNIQYF.

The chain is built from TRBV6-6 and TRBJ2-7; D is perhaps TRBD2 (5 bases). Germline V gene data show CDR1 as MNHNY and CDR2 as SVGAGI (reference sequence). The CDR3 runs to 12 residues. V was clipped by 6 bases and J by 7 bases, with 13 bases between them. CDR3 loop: CASRSAGEEQYF. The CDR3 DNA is TGTGCCAGCAGGTCCGCCGGGGAGGAGCAGTACTTC.

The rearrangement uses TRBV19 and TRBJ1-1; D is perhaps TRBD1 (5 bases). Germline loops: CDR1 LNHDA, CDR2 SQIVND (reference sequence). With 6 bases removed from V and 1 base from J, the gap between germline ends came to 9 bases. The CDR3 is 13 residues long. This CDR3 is CASSYDRNTEAFF. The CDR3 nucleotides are TGTGCCAGTAGCTACGACAGGAACACTGAAGCTTTCTTT.

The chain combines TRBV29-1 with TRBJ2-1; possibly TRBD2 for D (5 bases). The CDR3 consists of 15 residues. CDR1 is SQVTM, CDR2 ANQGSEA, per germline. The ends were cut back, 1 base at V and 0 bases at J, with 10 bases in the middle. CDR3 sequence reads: CSVEARGSSYNEQFF. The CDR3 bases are TGCAGCGTTGAAGCTCGAGGGAGCTCCTACAATGAGCAGTTCTTC.

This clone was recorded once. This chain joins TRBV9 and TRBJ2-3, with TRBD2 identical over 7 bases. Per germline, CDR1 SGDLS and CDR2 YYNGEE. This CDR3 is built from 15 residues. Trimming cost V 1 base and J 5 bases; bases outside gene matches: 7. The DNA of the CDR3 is TGTGCCAGCAGCGTAAGGGTCGGCGGGGGAGATACGCAGTATTTT. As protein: CASSVRVGGGDTQYF.

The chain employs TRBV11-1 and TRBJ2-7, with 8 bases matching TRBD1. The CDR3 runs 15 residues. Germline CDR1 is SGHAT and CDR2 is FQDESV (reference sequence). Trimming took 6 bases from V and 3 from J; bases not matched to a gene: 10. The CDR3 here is CASRDAGTGYYEQYF. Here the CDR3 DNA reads TGTGCCAGCAGGGACGCTGGGACAGGATACTACGAGCAGTACTTC.

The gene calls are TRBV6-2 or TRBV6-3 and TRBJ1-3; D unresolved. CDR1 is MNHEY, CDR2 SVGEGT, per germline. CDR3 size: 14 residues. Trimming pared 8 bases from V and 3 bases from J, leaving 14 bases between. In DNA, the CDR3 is TGTGCCAGCGGCCTTCGGGGTGGTGGAAACACCATATATTTT. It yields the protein CASGLRGGGNTIYF.

CDR3 region: CASSSGAGGVVAYEQYF. DNA for the CDR3: TGTGCCAGCAGCTCTGGGGCGGGAGGCGTCGTAGCGTACGAGCAGTACTTC. The V and J genes are TRBV7-2 and TRBJ2-7; 8 bases agree with TRBD2. The J segment lost 4 bases and the V segment lost 4 bases, leaving 15 bases of the junction unmatched. The CDR3 is 17 amino acids. Per germline, CDR1 SGHTA and CDR2 FQGNSA.

CDR3 nucleotides: TGTGCCAGCAGTTACTCGGTCGCGGGAGCATCCTACGAGCAGTACTTC. Translating it yields CASSYSVAGASYEQYF. This rearrangement joins TRBV6-5 to TRBJ2-7; 7 positions agree with TRBD2. This CDR3 has 16 residues. Germline V gene lookup returns CDR1 MNHEY and CDR2 SVGAGI. J was trimmed by 1 base and V by 0 bases; bases with no gene match: 6.

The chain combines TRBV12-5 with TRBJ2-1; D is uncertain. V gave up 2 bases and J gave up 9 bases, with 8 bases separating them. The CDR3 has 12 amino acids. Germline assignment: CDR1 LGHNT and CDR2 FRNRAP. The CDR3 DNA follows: TGTGCTAGTGGTTTGAACAGTTTTGAGCAGTTCTTC. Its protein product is CASGLNSFEQFF.

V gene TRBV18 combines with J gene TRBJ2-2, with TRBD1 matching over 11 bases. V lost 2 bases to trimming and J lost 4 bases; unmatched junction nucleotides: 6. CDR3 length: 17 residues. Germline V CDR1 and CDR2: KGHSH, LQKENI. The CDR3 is CASSPEGTGGITGELFF. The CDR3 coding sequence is TGTGCCAGCTCACCAGAGGGGACAGGGGGAATCACCGGGGAGCTGTTTTTT.

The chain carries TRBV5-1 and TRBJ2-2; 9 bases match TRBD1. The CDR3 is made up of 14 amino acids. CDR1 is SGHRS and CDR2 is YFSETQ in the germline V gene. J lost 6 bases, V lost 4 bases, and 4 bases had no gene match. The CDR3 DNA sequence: TGCGCCAGCAGCAGGGACAGGGAAGCCGGGGAGCTGTTTTTT. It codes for CASSRDREAGELFF.

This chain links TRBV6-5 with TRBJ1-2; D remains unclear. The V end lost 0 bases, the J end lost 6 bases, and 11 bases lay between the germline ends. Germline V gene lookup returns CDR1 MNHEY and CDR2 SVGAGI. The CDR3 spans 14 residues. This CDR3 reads CASSYSLLADGYTF. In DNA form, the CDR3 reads TGTGCCAGCAGTTACTCGTTATTAGCGGATGGCTACACCTTC.

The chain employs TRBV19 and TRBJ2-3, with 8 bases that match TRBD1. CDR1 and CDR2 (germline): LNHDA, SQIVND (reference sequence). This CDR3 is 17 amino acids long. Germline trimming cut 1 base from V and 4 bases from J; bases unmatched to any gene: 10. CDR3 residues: CASSIADRVLRADTQYF. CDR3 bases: TGTGCCAGTAGTATAGCGGACAGGGTTCTTCGGGCAGATACGCAGTATTTT. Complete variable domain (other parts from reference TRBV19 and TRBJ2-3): DGGITQSPKYLFRKEGQNVTLSCEQNLNHDAMYWYRQDPGQGLRLIYYSQIVNDFQKGDIAEGYSVSREKKESFPLTVTSAQKNPTAFYLCASSIADRVLRADTQYFGPGTRLTVL.

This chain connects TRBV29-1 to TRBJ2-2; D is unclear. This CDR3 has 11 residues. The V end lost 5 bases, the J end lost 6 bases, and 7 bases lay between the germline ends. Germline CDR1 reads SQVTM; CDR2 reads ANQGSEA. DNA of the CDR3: TGCAGCGTTTCAGAACCCGGGGAGCTGTTTTTT. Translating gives CSVSEPGELFF.

The CDR3 bases are TGCGCCAGCAGCCAATCCGGGAGGGGTAGCGGGACCGATGAGCAGTTCTTC. It encodes CASSQSGRGSGTDEQFF. The chain carries TRBV4-1 and TRBJ2-1, with TRBD2 matching over 8 bases. Germline values: CDR1 MGHRA, CDR2 YSYEKL. The CDR3 extends over 17 amino acids. V was clipped by 2 bases and J by 8 bases; unmatched bases: 14.

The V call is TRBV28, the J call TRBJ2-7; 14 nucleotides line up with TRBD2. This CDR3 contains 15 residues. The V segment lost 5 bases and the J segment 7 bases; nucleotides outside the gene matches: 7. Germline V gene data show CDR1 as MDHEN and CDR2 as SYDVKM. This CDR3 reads CASSMGLAGVGEQYF. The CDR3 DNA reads TGTGCCAGCAGTATGGGACTAGCGGGAGTGGGGGAGCAGTACTTC.

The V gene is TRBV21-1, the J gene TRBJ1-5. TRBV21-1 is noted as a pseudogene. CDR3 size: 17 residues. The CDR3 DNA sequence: TGTGCCAGCAGCAAATGGATCCGTGGGCGGGAGAATCAGCCCCAGCATTTT. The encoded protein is CASSKWIRGRENQPQHF.

CDR3 nucleotides: TGCGCCAGCAGTCTCATGACAGGGTTGGGGAATGAGCAGTTCTTC. Its protein product is CASSLMTGLGNEQFF. The chain has TRBV4-3 and TRBJ2-1; TRBD1 matches 7 bases. Germline V gene data show CDR1 as LGHNA and CDR2 as YSLEER. V lost 6 bases and J lost 7; bases outside the gene matches: 12. The CDR3 length is 15 residues.

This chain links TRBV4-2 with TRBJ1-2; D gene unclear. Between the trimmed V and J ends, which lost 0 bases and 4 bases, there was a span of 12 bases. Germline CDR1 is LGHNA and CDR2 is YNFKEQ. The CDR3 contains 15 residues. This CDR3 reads CASSQDPTPFYGYTF. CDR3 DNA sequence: TGTGCCAGCAGCCAAGATCCGACTCCTTTCTATGGCTACACCTTC.

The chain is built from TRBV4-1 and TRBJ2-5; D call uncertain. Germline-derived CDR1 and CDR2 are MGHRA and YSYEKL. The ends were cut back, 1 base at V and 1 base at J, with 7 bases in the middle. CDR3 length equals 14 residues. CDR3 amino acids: CASSQVGLQETQYF. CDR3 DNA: TGCGCCAGCAGCCAAGTGGGCCTCCAAGAGACCCAGTACTTC.